This entry concerns a single T cell receptor beta chain. This entry comes from a study of shared clonotypes between healthy human individuals. This was a deep-level run. Assay: immunoSEQ multiplex PCR; the TCRdb copy retains only in-frame clones and omits some. This table holds roughly 2.5 million clones, 90% to 95% found once. The receptor was derived from a man aged 18 to 29 in good health. The sequenced material came from naive CD4+ T cells sorted from blood. Subset defined: CD45RA+ positively selected.

CDR3 coding DNA: TGCGCCAGCAGCACACAGACCGGGCAGAAGAACACTGAAGCTTTCTTT. Its protein product is CASSTQTGQKNTEAFF. The genes are TRBV4-3 and TRBJ1-1; D uncertain. CDR1 and CDR2 (germline): LGHNA, YSLEER. Trimming shortened V by 5 bases and J by 1 base, and 17 bases separated the two germline ends. CDR3 length: 16 residues.